The TCR beta chain under discussion was sequenced for a study of blood T cells in healthy people across ages (dated by TCRdb to the mid-2010s). About the investigation overall: Template switching captured roughly one uniquely barcoded TCR beta cDNA molecule per two T cells in model experiments. The study measured age-related changes in TCR beta repertoire diversity using deep sequencing normalized with unique cDNA molecular identifiers. Four age groups were formed from the donors: young (average roughly 16 years), middle-aged (approximately 39), aged (approximately 60) and long-lived (around 82). To avoid experimental bias, donors of different ages were distributed randomly across sequencing lanes. Using the same blood draw, the study looked at two additional independent replicas of 1 million unique cDNA reads for two donors, one aged 18 to 30 and the other aged 80 or older.

Donors were about 36 systemically healthy Caucasian individuals from Russia aged roughly 6 to 100 years. Each donor gave around 9 milliliters of peripheral blood, collected into EDTA-treated Vacutainer tubes. Ficoll-Paque density-gradient centrifugation was used to isolate PBMCs, with at least 7 million obtained per sample. Trizol reagent was used to extract total RNA from PBMCs, with at least 5 micrograms per sample. The percentages of naive CD45RAhigh/CD27high T cells were determined by flow cytometry on a PBMC aliquot from every donor. On this clonotype: The specificity of this receptor is unknown. Per-base quality was not reported, and no clone a single base away is much larger than it.

V is cut back by 4 bases and J by 0 bases, with 7 bases in the junction unmatched. CDR1 and CDR2 were assigned from the germline V gene (reference sequence) as SGHNT and YYREEE. The CDR3 covers 17 residues, taking in both the cysteine and the phenylalanine. Only the CDR3 region is kept as DNA, spanning 51 bases read in frame from base 1. The library was produced with 5' RACE. Sequencing took place on an Illumina HiSeq 2500. A second roughly 6 to 12 cycle PCR used a sample-barcoded 5' primer and a J-beta primer mix. A unique molecular identifier was introduced onto each TCR beta cDNA molecule by a template-switch 5' adaptor carrying 12 random nucleotides. At least 2.5 million CDR3-containing paired-end reads were obtained from each sample. The Mint cDNA synthesis kit, primed by a TRBC-specific oligonucleotide, was used to synthesize first-strand cDNA from all RNA. After uracil-DNA glycosylase treatment, a first 18-cycle PCR used universal primers M1SS and BC2_uni_R on all cDNA. As for the authors' bioinformatics: For normalization, 1 million high-quality reads were randomly selected from each sample, with every read carrying a distinct molecular identifier. Reads sharing molecular identifiers were discarded rather than binned into consensus sequences. MiTCR, set to a Q25 quality threshold and the strictest error-elimination algorithm, was used for CDR3 identification, clonotype clustering and error correction. A nonparametric unseen species model using Euler transformation provided a lower-bound estimate of total TCR beta diversity. TCRdb trimmed public reads at Q25 via fastp, called clones via MiXCR and kept in-frame beta chains. Rows with a matching CDR3 protein are joined into one entry that keeps the most common DNA and genes. For this entry, the V and J calls and clone size follow TCRdb and not the study's own pipeline. The sample table holds approximately 810,000 distinct CDR3 sequences, of which less than 35% were seen once. The top ten hold around 16% of the sample.

What the research found in general, with its limitations: Compared with the aged group, more naive CD4+ T cells, fewer expanded clones and increased TCR diversity were shown by the long-lived group, suggesting age selection. Conclusive comparison of naive and antigen-experienced compartments was prevented by the profiling of bulk unsorted PBMCs. As age increased, observed TCR beta diversity per million T cells dropped in a roughly linear way, and a significant reduction was already evident by age about 36. Total diversity estimates from one million sequenced T cells were considered lower bounds and underestimates. A strong correlation was found between observed TCR beta diversity and the percentage of naive T cells measured by flow cytometry. Because donor CMV infection status was unknown, age-related changes in expanded clonotypes were potentially confounded.

The receptor's source is a woman of 80 years or more in good health. The sample consisted of blood. The sequence joins TRBV5-4 to TRBJ2-3, and 11 junctional nucleotides match TRBD2. At the DNA level, the sequence is TGTGCCAGCAGCCCGCCTAGCGGGGGGCCTAGCACAGATACGCAGTATTTT. Its amino acids are CASSPPSGGPSTDTQYF.